The T cell receptor (beta chain) described here comes from a study of beta chain features in type 1 diabetes. Study-level findings and limits: Shorter TCRB CDR3s, moderately but significantly so, marked every one of the four CD4+ subsets in Type 1 diabetes patients.

This clone was seen a few times. The antigen remains undetermined. Via the markers CD45RO/CCR7/CD25/CD127/CD95/CD27, stem cell-like memory, regulatory, central memory and naive CD4+ cells were sorted. CDR1 is SNHLY, CDR2 FYNNEI, per germline. The ends were cut back, 6 bases at V and 4 bases at J, with 13 bases in the middle. The CDR3 spans 13 residues. Reverse transcribing all isolated RNA meant expressed TCRB transcripts were sequenced. Method: immunoSEQ multiplex PCR; TCRdb's copy keeps in-frame clones and lacks some. The sample shows about 180,000 clones, around 8% of them seen only once. This chain joins TRBV2 and TRBJ2-7, with a tentative D call TRBD1 (6 bases). The TCR comes from a woman aged 40 to 50 with type 1 diabetes. Sequenced: central memory CD4+ T cells from blood. The CDR3 sequence is CASSVGTLYEQYF. The DNA of the CDR3 is TGTGCCAGCAGCGTCGGGACATTATACGAGCAGTACTTC.